This T cell receptor beta chain was sequenced in a study of blood T cells in healthy people across ages. This clonotype was observed a few times. CDR1 is SGHRS and CDR2 is YFSETQ in the germline V gene. The V and J ends lost 4 bases and 7 bases respectively, with 15 bases between them. The CDR3 has 14 amino acids. Through a sample-barcoded 5' primer and a J-beta primer mix, a second PCR was run for about 6 to 12 cycles. TCRdb processed the 5' RACE reads anew with MiXCR; each CDR3 protein has one entry. Here the sample spans roughly 1,500,000 distinct CDR3 sequences, 30% to 35% being singletons. The sequenced sample consisted of blood. This receptor was taken from a woman younger than 45 in good health. The chain recombines TRBV5-1 with TRBJ2-1, with TRBD1 as a possible D gene (6 bases). CDR3 coding DNA: TGCGCCAGCAGCCCAACGGACAGCCGAAATGAGCAGTTCTTC. Protein: CASSPTDSRNEQFF. The full variable domain, its missing parts supplied by reference TRBV5-1 and TRBJ2-1, is KAGVTQTPRYLIKTRGQQVTLSCSPISGHRSVSWYQQTPGQGLQFLFEYFSETQRNKGNFPGRFSGRQFSNSRSEMNVSTLELGDSALYLCASSPTDSRNEQFFGPGTRLTVL.